One and the same sample provided the 7 T cell receptor beta chains below, sequenced in a study of blood T cell repertoires in COVID-19. The data were produced by immunoSEQ multiplex PCR, yet TCRdb's version contains in-frame clones alone and is incomplete. The sample holds some 30,000 clones, around 87% seen once. The source material was peripheral blood. The receptor set was obtained from a human donor in a cohort sampled during active COVID-19.

The rearrangement uses TRBV5-1 and TRBJ2-4; D is perhaps TRBD2 (5 bases). CDR3 size: 14 residues. Per the germline V gene, CDR1 is SGHRS and CDR2 is YFSETQ. V was trimmed by 3 bases and J by 6 bases, leaving 13 bases between them. The CDR3 DNA reads as TGCGCCAGCAGCTCGAACGGGAACTCAAACATTCAGTACTTC. Translating gives CASSSNGNSNIQYF.

The rearrangement links TRBV21-1 to TRBJ1-1; the table's D call TRBD1 went unverified against the DNA. TRBV21-1 is recorded as a pseudogene. This CDR3 region has 16 residues. The chain's CDR3 is CASSRRLTGKNTEAFF. For the CDR3, the DNA is TGTGCCAGCAGCAGACGTCTGACAGGGAAGAACACTGAAGCTTTCTTT.

The chain couples TRBV5-4 to TRBJ1-5; D may be TRBD1 (5 bases). Germline loops: CDR1 SGHNT, CDR2 YYREEE (reference sequence). The germline V and J ends were trimmed by 4 bases and 9 bases, with 14 bases remaining between them. The CDR3 is 13 amino acids. The CDR3 spells CASSLDRQGPQHF. Written as DNA, the CDR3 is TGTGCCAGCAGCCTCGATAGGCAGGGGCCCCAGCATTTT.

V gene TRBV27 combines with J gene TRBJ2-1; 8 bases agree with TRBD2. Per the germline V gene, CDR1 is MNHEY and CDR2 is SMNVEV (reference sequence). J lost 7 bases, V lost 2 bases, and 1 base had no gene match. This CDR3 is built from 13 residues. The CDR3 sequence: CASSLREGNEQFF. CDR3 bases: TGTGCCAGCAGTTTACGGGAGGGTAATGAGCAGTTCTTC.

The genes are TRBV6-2 or TRBV6-3 and TRBJ2-7, with a tentative D call TRBD2 (5 bases). The V and J ends lost 5 bases and 3 bases respectively, with 8 bases between them. Per the germline V gene, CDR1 is MNHEY and CDR2 is SVGEGT. This CDR3 spans 12 amino acids. CDR3 coding DNA: TGTGCCAGCAGTCACGGGGTCTACGAGCAGTACTTC. Its translation: CASSHGVYEQYF.

This sequence joins TRBV10-1 and TRBJ2-1; 12 bases fit TRBD2. Losses at the gene ends were 5 bases for V and 8 bases for J; bases not matched to a gene: 10. This CDR3 spans 16 amino acids. Germline values: CDR1 WNHNN, CDR2 SYGVQD (reference sequence). The CDR3 DNA sequence: TGCGCCAGCAGTAATCGGTCGCTAGCGGGGGGGGATGAGCAGTTCTTC. Its translation: CASSNRSLAGGDEQFF.

The V call is TRBV7-3, the J call TRBJ1-6; TRBD1 matches at 8 bases. CDR1 is SGHTA, CDR2 FQGTGA, per germline. Trimming removed 5 bases from V and 8 bases from J; junction bases left unmatched: 5. The CDR3 loop spans 14 amino acids. CDR3 nucleotide sequence: TGTGCCAGCAGCCGACAGGGGTGGGATTCACCCCTCCACTTT. Its translation is CASSRQGWDSPLHF.